This TCR beta chain was identified during a study of OX40 agonist ivuxolimab in advanced cancers. With respect to the entire study: Ivuxolimab was an agonistic, fully human IgG2 monoclonal antibody directed against OX40 (CD134), a costimulatory receptor. Intravenous ivuxolimab was administered to patients every 2 weeks at six dose levels: 0.01, 0.1, 0.3, 1.5, 3 and 10 mg/kg. Of the approximately 50 dose-escalation patients, hepatocellular carcinoma was present in about 20, melanoma in around 15, renal cell carcinoma in 9 and head and neck cancer in 9. In the dose-escalation cohort, approximately 82% of patients were male, and the mean age was approximately 55 years, with a range of about 23 to 85. Prior anti-PD-1, anti-PD-L1 or anti-CTLA-4 therapy was permitted, and checkpoint inhibitors had been received by about 36% of dose-escalation patients. Partial responses occurred in three dose-escalation patients, of whom one had hepatocellular carcinoma and two had cutaneous melanoma. Peripheral TCRbeta sequencing was intended to test whether TCR sequence diversity was altered and clonal T-cell expansion was caused by ivuxolimab. The paper reports the monotherapy dose-escalation portion (N of about 47 patients) of the phase I ivuxolimab trial.

For sequencing of the TCRbeta CDR3 region, genomic DNA was extracted from the sorted cells. The immunoSEQ Assay was used to sequence the TCRbeta CDR3 regions. TCRdb obtained this table from immuneACCESS and retained in-frame rearrangements with V and J assigned. These tables miss some clones; where compared with another copy, unresolved V genes account for less than half of the shortfall, and the remainder is unexplained. The sample table records 89,000 or so clones; about 90% of these occur just once. The biggest ten clones account for 8.4% of the sample. V is clipped by 1 base and J by 6 bases, and the sequence between their germline boundaries is 9 bases long. The CDR3, from cysteine to phenylalanine, totals 13 residues. Of all the DNA, just the CDR3 is kept, 39 bases in frame from base 1. CDR1 and CDR2 were assigned from the germline V gene as SGHAT and FQNNGV. Patients with a history of autoimmune disease or receiving systemic immunosuppression were excluded from the trial. In every dose cohort, peripheral blood was drawn for TCR sequencing at baseline, cycle 4 day 1, and cycle 7 day 1. The samples were taken from a phase I, first-in-human, multicenter, open-label dose-escalation trial of ivuxolimab. Adults with locally advanced or metastatic melanoma, renal cell carcinoma, hepatocellular carcinoma or head and neck squamous cell carcinoma were enrolled in the trial. CD4+ and CD8+ T cells were sorted separately from peripheral blood before TCR sequencing.

Study-wide findings and limitations: Antigen specificity was not determined for the clonally expanded peripheral T cells. On average, CD8+ T cells showed more expanded clones than CD4+ T cells after ivuxolimab. At doses of 0.1 to 3.0 mg/kg, clonal expansion of both CD4+ and CD8+ blood T cells was observed from baseline to week 6. In partial responders in the 0.1-3.0 mg/kg groups, normalized peripheral clonal expansion was found to be among the lowest, especially among CD8+ T cells. Low levels of normalized T-cell clonal expansion were also seen in some patients who did not respond.

A note on this clone: Its antigen is currently not known. No quality values exist for individual bases; no much larger clone is one base distant.

The sample in question was CD4+ or CD8+ T cells sorted from blood, obtained in a trial of the OX40 agonist ivuxolimab. The rearranged segments are TRBV11-2 and TRBJ1-1, with TRBD1 perhaps the D gene, on 5 matching bases. The TCR comes from an adult with an advanced solid tumor such as melanoma, head and neck, liver or kidney cancer. The DNA reads as follows: TGTGCCAGCAGCTTAGTTGGGGGATCTGAAGCTTTCTTT. This encodes CASSLVGGSEAFF.